The rows below give T cell receptor beta chains drawn from one sample of a study of blood T cells in healthy people across ages. TCRdb fed the 5' RACE reads into MiXCR, producing one record per CDR3 protein. Of 780,000 or so distinct CDR3 sequences listed, roughly 56% are singletons. The sample taken for sequencing was blood. Every receptor here comes from a man in his forties in good health. Both conserved end residues are trimmed from each CDR3. A clone size is listed for some rows: how often the clone was seen (once, few, many), or a class if it is expanded.

clone size,J gene,V gene,CDR3 protein
-,TRBJ2-1,TRBV29-1,SVDQSDRSQYDEQF
-,TRBJ2-1,TRBV10-3,PTSGPNNEQF
-,TRBJ1-4,TRBV4-3,ASSPGETGPEKLF
-,TRBJ2-5,TRBV5-1,ASSFGTLQETQY
few,TRBJ1-5,TRBV6-2/TRBV6-3,ASSYGLDLLGLQPQH
-,TRBJ2-5,TRBV7-2,ASSLTAGPKETQY
few,TRBJ2-3,TRBV12-3/TRBV12-4,ASSATSGTDTQY
-,TRBJ2-3,TRBV5-1,ASSQMSGTTDTQY
few,TRBJ1-6,TRBV3-1,ASSQAQGRSSPLH
-,TRBJ2-1,TRBV7-3,ASSLKAPTGSYNEQF
-,TRBJ2-3,TRBV9,ASSVGSSGGATDTQY
few,TRBJ2-5,TRBV5-1,ASSFLTSGKETQY
-,-,TRBV20-1,SARGTGGPYNEQY
-,TRBJ2-5,TRBV20-1,SVIPGTGNVNEQY
-,TRBJ2-6,TRBV25-1,ASTWAGAGSGANVLT
once,TRBJ2-1,TRBV14,ASSQWGGRNEQF
-,TRBJ2-7,TRBV4-1,ASSQDLQVNYEQY
many,TRBJ2-3,TRBV28,ASSSMGTHTDTQY
-,TRBJ2-7,TRBV10-2,ASSDIPFSYEQY
few,TRBJ1-2,TRBV29-1,SVDGDRLANYGYT
-,TRBJ1-1,TRBV29-1,SVARAGGAF
few,TRBJ2-6,TRBV20-1,SVTTVQISGANVLT
few,TRBJ2-5,TRBV25-1,ASSLGQGAAQTQY
-,TRBJ2-2,TRBV6-5,ASTPSVVPGELF
few,TRBJ1-1,TRBV11-1,ASSSQGRGAF
many,TRBJ1-2,TRBV12-3/TRBV12-4,ASSSIVGTTNYGYT
-,TRBJ1-1,TRBV12-3/TRBV12-4,ASTSEGRWAEAF
-,TRBJ2-7,TRBV11-2,ASSRPNYEQY
-,TRBJ2-3,TRBV5-6,ASSLFGGTTDTQY
-,TRBJ2-5,TRBV12-3/TRBV12-4,ASSLMRLRETQY
-,TRBJ2-5,TRBV20-1,SARGLPGLAGAQETQY
-,TRBJ2-3,TRBV7-2,ASSLSRGLTDTQY
-,TRBJ2-5,TRBV4-2,ASRLSGENEQY
few,-,TRBV6-2/TRBV6-3,ASSHGGTQY
-,TRBJ2-7,TRBV6-1,ASSEPGRDEQY
few,TRBJ2-1,TRBV10-3,AISELGEQF
-,TRBJ2-5,TRBV5-1,ASSLALGGNQETQY
many,TRBJ2-6,TRBV6-2/TRBV6-3,ASSTQGFSGANVLT
once,TRBJ2-1,TRBV28,ASSFGGAGTLRNEQF
-,TRBJ2-3,TRBV7-2,ASSSSLGTDTQY
-,TRBJ2-1,TRBV15,ATSRTLAGGYNEQF
-,TRBJ2-1,TRBV4-3,ASSHETRLPEQF
few,TRBJ2-5,TRBV28,ASSRRGTPGETQY
-,-,TRBV11-3,ASSLVGSDSEQY
-,-,TRBV7-3,ASSPQSGTGETQY
-,-,TRBV12-3/TRBV12-4,ASSSQREGQETQY
-,TRBJ2-5,TRBV27,ASSSLADFQETQY
-,-,TRBV20-1,SARFRQGAVYNEQY
-,TRBJ2-1,TRBV20-1,SASPRQRQGIEQF
-,TRBJ2-6,TRBV7-2,ASSLHSGANVLT
few,TRBJ2-1,TRBV12-3/TRBV12-4,ASMGPPNNEQF
-,TRBJ1-4,TRBV6-5,ASSYVDRGAESTNEKLF